The 28 T cell receptor beta chains in this list originate from one sample, sequenced in a study of response to subunit inactivated influenza vaccine. In TCRdb, the RT-PCR reads were re-called with MiXCR into one record per CDR3 protein. The sample includes a few hundred thousand distinct CDR3 sequences, 20% to 25% of them seen just once. Here the sequenced sample was PBMCs from blood, taken approximately 20 months after vaccination. The receptors originated from a man between 50 and 70 years old who received an inactivated influenza vaccine.

The chain employs TRBV28 and TRBJ2-6; the D gene is possibly TRBD1 (5 bases). Germline loops: CDR1 MDHEN, CDR2 SYDVKM. V shed 1 base and J shed 0 bases, with 16 bases lying between them. The CDR3 is 19 amino acids. The CDR3 here is CASSLFWGRQRSGANVLTF. CDR3 coding DNA: TGTGCCAGCAGTTTATTCTGGGGCCGCCAGCGCTCTGGGGCCAACGTCCTGACTTTC.

This clonotype showed up just a few times. The V gene is TRBV5-5, the J gene TRBJ2-2, with D uncertain. Between the trimmed V and J ends, which lost 5 bases and 3 bases, there was a span of 8 bases. The germline V gene has CDR1 SGHKS and CDR2 YYEKEE (reference sequence). The CDR3 spans 13 residues. The CDR3 sequence is CASRYVDTGELFF. The CDR3 DNA is TGTGCCAGCAGATATGTTGACACCGGGGAGCTGTTTTTT.

This rearrangement joins TRBV2 to TRBJ2-3, with 7 nucleotides matching TRBD2. Per the germline V gene, CDR1 is SNHLY and CDR2 is FYNNEI. The CDR3 spans 13 residues. The V gene end was trimmed by 7 bases and the J gene end by 5 bases; junction bases not matched to a gene: 6. The CDR3 protein is CASTSGIGDTQYF. The CDR3 bases are TGTGCCAGCACCAGCGGGATTGGAGATACGCAGTATTTT.

This rearrangement joins TRBV10-3 to TRBJ2-5; a weak D match, TRBD2 (6 bases). The V gene lost 6 bases and the J gene lost 7 bases, with 15 bases spanning the gap. This CDR3 has 13 residues. Germline assignment: CDR1 ENHRY and CDR2 SYGVKD. CDR3 nucleotide sequence: TGTGCCATCAGGGGGACTTTGGGGGGGACCCAGTACTTC. Its protein product is CAIRGTLGGTQYF.

This clonotype was counted between two and nine times. The chain couples TRBV29-1 to TRBJ2-1; 14 bases line up with TRBD2. The CDR3 is made up of 14 amino acids. J was trimmed by 10 bases and V by 6 bases; bases with no gene match: 8. CDR1 SQVTM and CDR2 ANQGSEA come from the germline V gene. DNA for the CDR3: TGCAGCGTGCCCGGGACTAGCGGGGGCGCCGAGCAGTTCTTC. It specifies CSVPGTSGGAEQFF.

A few counts support this clonotype. CDR3 nucleotide sequence: TGTGCCAGCAGTTTCAGCCGGGATGGCTACACCTTC. Translation gives CASSFSRDGYTF. The rearrangement joins TRBV12-3 or TRBV12-4 to TRBJ1-2; D remains unclear. V lost 3 bases and J 6 bases, leaving 8 bases between the germline ends. CDR3 length: 12 amino acids.

The V call is TRBV12-3 or TRBV12-4, the J call TRBJ2-7, with D possibly TRBD2 on 5 matching bases. The CDR3 consists of 13 residues. Trimming removed 5 bases from V and 7 bases from J, with 15 bases in between. The CDR3 sequence: CASSRRGFGEQYF. DNA for the CDR3: TGTGCCAGCAGTCGTCGAGGGTTCGGGGAGCAGTACTTC.

This clonotype was observed a single time. V usage is TRBV11-2 and J usage is TRBJ1-1, with a possible D match to TRBD1 (5 bases). Germline V gene sequence: CDR1 SGHAT, CDR2 FQNNGV. The CDR3 consists of 14 residues. V lost 5 bases to trimming and J lost 2 bases, with 12 bases between them. The CDR3: CASSTPGPNTEAFF. The CDR3 nucleotides are TGTGCCAGCAGCACGCCGGGACCTAACACTGAAGCTTTCTTT.

J is TRBJ1-1 and V is TRBV7-2, with 8 positions matching TRBD1. The germline V gene encodes CDR1 SGHTA and CDR2 FQGNSA. The CDR3 extends over 12 amino acids. Unmatched junction bases numbered 7, after V lost 5 bases and J lost 11 bases. CDR3 DNA sequence: TGTGCCAGCAGCCCCGGACAGGGCACGGCTTTCTTT. It specifies CASSPGQGTAFF.

This clonotype was seen only a few times. The J gene is TRBJ2-7, the V gene TRBV20-1; 7 nucleotides agree with TRBD1. The CDR3 is 14 residues long. The ends lost 1 base at V and 5 bases at J; junction bases unmatched: 8. The germline V gene has CDR1 DFQATT and CDR2 SNEGSKA (reference sequence). As DNA, the CDR3 is TGCAGTGCTAGAGCAAAGACAGGGAGCCACGAGCAGTACTTC. Protein: CSARAKTGSHEQYF.

This clonotype occurred once. Possible read error: a much larger clone is one base away. This is likely a read error, given that the CDR3 carries no conserved phenylalanine or tryptophan at its end. The rearrangement joins TRBV7-9 to TRBJ2-7; the D gene is possibly TRBD1 (6 bases). V lost 5 bases, J lost 2 bases, and 13 bases lay in between. The CDR3 spans 14 residues. CDR1 is SEHNR and CDR2 is FQNEAQ in the germline V gene (reference sequence). The CDR3 coding sequence is TGTGCCAGCAGCGGCGACAGGTATCCCTACGAGCAGTACTTA. It translates to CASSGDRYPYEQYL.

This clonotype was counted ten times or more. The chain couples TRBV12-3 or TRBV12-4 to TRBJ1-5; the match to TRBD1 covers 8 bases. V gave up 3 bases and J gave up 6 bases; unmatched junction bases: 10. The CDR3 consists of 16 residues. CDR3 sequence: CASSFSQGALGQPQHF. The CDR3 DNA follows: TGTGCCAGCAGTTTTTCGCAGGGGGCATTGGGTCAGCCCCAGCATTTT.

This chain links TRBV29-1 with TRBJ2-1; 10 positions agree with TRBD2. The V and J ends lost 6 bases and 2 bases, in that order; junction bases with no gene match: 7. CDR1 and CDR2 (germline): SQVTM, ANQGSEA. The CDR3 extends over 15 amino acids. The CDR3 DNA follows: TGCAGCGTAGCGGGGGGGACGGGCGCCTACAATGAGCAGTTCTTC. This codes for CSVAGGTGAYNEQFF.

The chain has TRBV14 and TRBJ2-1; D ambiguous. Germline V gene sequence: CDR1 SGHDN, CDR2 FVKESK. The CDR3 is 13 residues long. Deletions cut 5 bases from V and 7 bases from J, with 12 bases between. Written as DNA, the CDR3 is TGTGCCAGCAGCAGTTATACGAGGAATGAGCAGTTCTTC. Residues: CASSSYTRNEQFF.

This clonotype was picked up a small number of times. The chain joins TRBV20-1 to TRBJ2-7; 9 nucleotides align to TRBD1. Trimming cost V 5 bases and J 6 bases; bases outside gene matches: 2. The germline V gene encodes CDR1 DFQATT and CDR2 SNEGSKA (reference sequence). The CDR3 loop spans 11 amino acids. CDR3 in amino acids: CSAQTGGEQYF. The CDR3 nucleotides are TGCAGTGCTCAGACAGGGGGCGAGCAGTACTTC.

The V and J genes are TRBV6-2 or TRBV6-3 and TRBJ1-1; 7 bases are a match to TRBD1. There are 13 residues in the CDR3. Germline values: CDR1 MNHEY, CDR2 SVGEGT. J lost 4 bases, V lost 5 bases, and 4 bases had no gene match. CDR3: CASSSDRATEAFF. Here the CDR3 DNA reads TGTGCCAGCAGTAGCGACAGGGCCACTGAAGCTTTCTTT.

The V call is TRBV11-1, the J call TRBJ1-1; D call uncertain. Trimming shortened V by 1 base and J by 7 bases, and 10 bases separated the two germline ends. CDR1 and CDR2 from the germline V gene are SGHAT and FQDESV (reference sequence). The CDR3 spans 13 residues. CDR3 region: CASSLEDRNEAFF. The DNA of the CDR3 is TGTGCCAGCAGCTTAGAGGACCGAAATGAAGCTTTCTTT.

The chain has TRBV20-1 and TRBJ1-6, with D unclear. The CDR3 runs 18 residues. Trimming shortened V by 0 bases and J by 0 bases, and 15 bases separated the two germline ends. CDR1 is DFQATT, CDR2 SNEGSKA, per germline (reference sequence). The CDR3 here is CSARDRGFQSSYNSPLHF. Written as DNA, the CDR3 is TGCAGTGCTAGAGATCGCGGGTTCCAGAGCTCCTATAATTCACCCCTCCACTTT.

The gene calls are TRBV7-9 and TRBJ2-5, with 11 bases that match TRBD1. J gave up 2 bases and V 5 bases, and 7 bases lay outside the gene matches. The CDR3 has 16 residues. CDR1 is SEHNR and CDR2 is FQNEAQ in the germline V gene (reference sequence). The CDR3 loop reads CASSLGQGARQETQYF. The CDR3 DNA is TGTGCCAGCAGCCTAGGACAGGGGGCCAGACAAGAGACCCAGTACTTC.

To note about this clonotype: An end of the junction does not agree with germline; a read error may underlie this. The chain uses TRBV3-1 and TRBJ1-4, with D possibly matching TRBD1 (5 bases). This CDR3 is 14 amino acids long. Germline-derived CDR1 and CDR2 are LGHDT and YNNKEL (reference sequence). The CDR3 bases are TGTGCCAGCAGCCAAGATCTTGTTGCAGGGTGGCGAATTTTT. This codes for CASSQDLVAGWRIF. Drawing the rest from reference TRBV3-1 and TRBJ1-4, the complete variable domain is DTAVSQTPKYLVTQMGNDKSIKCEQNLGHDTMYWYKQDSKKFLKIMFSYNNKELIINETVPNRFSPKSPDKAHLNLHINSLELGDSAVYFCASSQDLVAGWRIFGSGTQLSVL.

The chain employs TRBV5-1 and TRBJ2-7, with TRBD2 matching over 7 bases. Unmatched junction bases numbered 4, after V lost 4 bases and J lost 3 bases. Germline-derived CDR1 and CDR2 are SGHRS and YFSETQ. This CDR3 is built from 13 residues. The chain's CDR3 is CASSTREGYEQYF. CDR3 DNA sequence: TGCGCCAGCAGCACCAGGGAGGGCTACGAGCAGTACTTC.

There are a few counts of this clonotype. The V call is TRBV27, the J call TRBJ2-2; 9 positions agree with TRBD2. CDR3 length: 17 residues. The V gene end was trimmed by 3 bases and the J gene end by 4 bases; junction bases not matched to a gene: 9. CDR1 is MNHEY, CDR2 SMNVEV, per germline (reference sequence). The CDR3 DNA sequence: TGTGCCAGCAGTTTTACCTCAGGACTAGCGAGCACCGGGGAGCTGTTTTTT. It codes for CASSFTSGLASTGELFF.

This clonotype was counted many times. This CDR3 is CASSFWTEGQPQHF. The CDR3 DNA reads TGTGCCAGCAGTTTTTGGACAGAGGGTCAGCCCCAGCATTTT. The V gene is TRBV6-5, the J gene TRBJ1-5; a possible D gene is TRBD1 (6 bases). CDR1 and CDR2 from the germline V gene are MNHEY and SVGAGI. Trimming cost V 4 bases and J 6 bases, with 13 bases left between them. The CDR3 is made up of 14 amino acids.

In its sample, this clonotype was seen many times. The chain recombines TRBV5-1 with TRBJ2-7, with 8 bases matching TRBD1. The J segment lost 2 bases and the V segment lost 4 bases, leaving 8 bases of the junction unmatched. The CDR3 is 15 amino acids. Germline V gene sequence: CDR1 SGHRS, CDR2 YFSETQ. In DNA, the CDR3 is TGCGCCAGCAGCCACGGGGACAGGAACACCTACGAGCAGTACTTC. Encoded protein: CASSHGDRNTYEQYF.

Only a few counts were recorded for this clonotype. This chain joins TRBV6-1 and TRBJ1-5; D uncertain. V dropped 6 bases and J dropped 3 bases, with 9 bases sitting between them. CDR3 length: 13 residues. Looked up from germline, CDR1 is MNHNS and CDR2 is SASEGT. The chain's CDR3 is CASRRTSNQPQHF. The CDR3 DNA follows: TGTGCCAGCAGACGTACTTCCAATCAGCCCCAGCATTTT.

The chain carries TRBV7-9 and TRBJ2-1, with 9 bases lining up with TRBD2. Trimming cost V 4 bases and J 7 bases; bases outside gene matches: 11. Germline CDR1 is SEHNR and CDR2 is FQNEAQ (reference sequence). There are 16 residues in the CDR3. The CDR3: CASSSYGSGGLNEQFF. In DNA form, the CDR3 reads TGTGCCAGCAGCTCCTACGGTAGCGGGGGACTGAATGAGCAGTTCTTC.

This clonotype was counted at least ten times. V and J are TRBV29-1 and TRBJ2-2; D not certain. CDR1 is SQVTM, CDR2 ANQGSEA, per germline. The CDR3 totals 14 residues. The V and J ends lost 2 bases and 5 bases respectively, with 12 bases between them. CDR3 in amino acids: CSVEKSRQTGELFF. The CDR3 nucleotides are TGCAGCGTTGAAAAGTCTCGGCAGACCGGGGAGCTGTTTTTT.

The J gene is TRBJ1-2, the V gene TRBV4-3; D is unclear. CDR1 is LGHNA, CDR2 YSLEER, per germline. There are 14 residues in the CDR3. V was cut by 0 bases and J by 4 bases, with 9 bases left in between. In DNA, the CDR3 is TGCGCCAGCAGCCAAGACCCGACTGGCTATGGCTACACCTTC. Residues: CASSQDPTGYGYTF.